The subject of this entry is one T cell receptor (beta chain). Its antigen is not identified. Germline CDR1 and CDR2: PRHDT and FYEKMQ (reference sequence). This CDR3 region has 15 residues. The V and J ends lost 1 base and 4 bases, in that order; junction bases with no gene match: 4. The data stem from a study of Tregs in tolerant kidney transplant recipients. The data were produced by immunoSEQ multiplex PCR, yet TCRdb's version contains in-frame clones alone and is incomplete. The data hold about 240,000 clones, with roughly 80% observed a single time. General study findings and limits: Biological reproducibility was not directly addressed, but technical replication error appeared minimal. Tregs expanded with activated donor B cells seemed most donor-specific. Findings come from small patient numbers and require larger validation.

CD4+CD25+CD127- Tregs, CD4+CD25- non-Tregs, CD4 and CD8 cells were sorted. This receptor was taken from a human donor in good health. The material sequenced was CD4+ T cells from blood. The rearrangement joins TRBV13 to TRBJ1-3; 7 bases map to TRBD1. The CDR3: CASSLDRGAGNTIYF. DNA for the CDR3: TGTGCCAGCAGCTTAGACAGGGGCGCAGGAAACACCATATATTTT.